This entry is about one TCR beta chain. Antigen: not known. The data stem from a study of beta chain features in type 1 diabetes. Researchers reported sorting CD4+ naive, central memory, regulatory and stem cell-like memory cells via CD45RO/CCR7/CD25/CD127/CD95/CD27. The V gene's germline CDR1 is SGHTA and CDR2 FQGNSA. The CDR3 is 15 amino acids. V was clipped by 2 bases and J by 1 base, with 9 bases between them. The investigators reverse transcribed all of the isolated RNA, so they sequenced expressed TCRB transcripts. The assay was immunoSEQ multiplex PCR, and TCRdb's table has in-frame clones only and misses some. This table has around 150,000 clones, 10% to 13% appearing once. Study findings and constraints: Among patients with Type 1 diabetes, TCRB CDR3s were moderately but significantly shorter in every one of the four CD4+ subsets.

The gene calls are TRBV7-2 and TRBJ2-1; possible D gene TRBD1, 5 bases. The sequence came from a man under 40 with type 1 diabetes. The sample consisted of central memory CD4+ T cells from blood. In DNA form, the CDR3 reads TGTGCCAGCAGCTTACGTCAGGGATCCTACAATGAGCAGTTCTTC. It is translated as CASSLRQGSYNEQFF.